Listed below are T cell receptor beta chains from one sample, sequenced in a study of T cell repertoires in cytomegalovirus infection. TCRdb reprocessed the reads via MiXCR and lists one record per CDR3 protein. Of fewer than 200,000 distinct CDR3 sequences in the sample, 13% to 15% were seen once. Sample: PBMCs. These receptors were collected from a human donor in good health (CMV status not recorded). Some clones in this sample may be carry-over from other donors' samples. Each CDR3 is given with its conserved first and last residue. A D gene is named only where the DNA matches it firmly. Some rows mark clone size as missing; the rest say once, few, many or name a class of expanded clone.

V gene: TRBV20-1
J gene: TRBJ2-6
D gene: TRBD2
clone size: NA
CDR3 DNA: TGCAGTGCTAGGGGACTAGCGGGAGGGCCGACTGGGGCCAACGTCCTGACTTTC
CDR3 protein: CSARGLAGGPTGANVLTF

V gene: TRBV7-2
J gene: TRBJ1-2
D gene: NA
clone size: many
CDR3 DNA: TGTGCCAGCCCGTTTCGGGAGGGATCTAACTATGGCTACACCTTC
CDR3 protein: CASPFREGSNYGYTF

V gene: TRBV3-1
J gene: TRBJ2-4
D gene: NA
clone size: few
CDR3 DNA: TGTGCCAGCAGCCCCCGAGCGGCAGGGGCGAACATTCAGTACTTC
CDR3 protein: CASSPRAAGANIQYF

V gene: TRBV7-6
J gene: TRBJ2-7
D gene: TRBD2
clone size: few
CDR3 DNA: TGTGCCAGCAGCCCAGGTGCCGAGCGGGGCTTCTACGAGCAGTACTTC
CDR3 protein: CASSPGAERGFYEQYF

V gene: TRBV4-1
J gene: TRBJ1-1
D gene: TRBD1
clone size: NA
CDR3 DNA: TGCGCCAGCAGCCAAGGACAGGGGGCGACTGAAGCTTTCTTT
CDR3 protein: CASSQGQGATEAFF

V gene: TRBV28
J gene: TRBJ2-6
D gene: NA
clone size: many
CDR3 DNA: TGTGCCAGCAGTTTAGGGGGTCAACGTGGGGCCAACGTCCTGACTTTC
CDR3 protein: CASSLGGQRGANVLTF

V gene: TRBV27
J gene: TRBJ1-2
D gene: NA
clone size: few
CDR3 DNA: TGTGCCAGCCGCCGCGGGGCTAGCTACACCTTC
CDR3 protein: CASRRGASYTF

V gene: TRBV7-9
J gene: TRBJ2-5
D gene: NA
clone size: many
CDR3 DNA: TGTGCCAGCAGCCTACAATTGAGGTCCCACCAAGAGACCCAGTACTTC
CDR3 protein: CASSLQLRSHQETQYF

V gene: TRBV29-1
J gene: TRBJ2-1
D gene: NA
clone size: NA
CDR3 DNA: TGCAGCGTTGAGATCTACAATGAGCAGTTCTTC
CDR3 protein: CSVEIYNEQFF

V gene: TRBV5-1
J gene: TRBJ2-7
D gene: TRBD2
clone size: NA
CDR3 DNA: TGCGCCAGCAGCTTGGAAAATAGCGGGAGGAACGAGCAGTACTTC
CDR3 protein: CASSLENSGRNEQYF

V gene: TRBV7-9
J gene: TRBJ1-1
D gene: NA
clone size: few
CDR3 DNA: TGTGCCAGCAGCTTAGTCGCCCACACTGAAGCTTTCTTT
CDR3 protein: CASSLVAHTEAFF

V gene: TRBV7-2
J gene: TRBJ1-1
D gene: NA
clone size: many
CDR3 DNA: TGTGCCAGCAGCTCCTATGGGGGAATGAACACTGAAGCTTTCTTT
CDR3 protein: CASSSYGGMNTEAFF

V gene: TRBV25-1
J gene: TRBJ1-2
D gene: TRBD1
clone size: many
CDR3 DNA: TGTGCCAGCAGTGAATATGGGGACAGGGGCTACACCTTC
CDR3 protein: CASSEYGDRGYTF

V gene: TRBV6-1
J gene: TRBJ1-4
D gene: NA
clone size: many
CDR3 DNA: TGTGCCAGCGGCAGGGCGGGTGAAAAACTGTTTTTT
CDR3 protein: CASGRAGEKLFF

V gene: TRBV7-9
J gene: TRBJ2-3
D gene: NA
clone size: few
CDR3 DNA: TGTGCCAGCAGCCCACCGCGAGACGCCTACACAGATACGCAGTATTTT
CDR3 protein: CASSPPRDAYTDTQYF

V gene: TRBV10-3
J gene: TRBJ2-1
D gene: TRBD2
clone size: many
CDR3 DNA: TGTGCCATCAGGGGGGACGGGACTAGCGGATTTTCCAGCTCCTACAATGAGCAGTTCTTC
CDR3 protein: CAIRGDGTSGFSSSYNEQFF

V gene: TRBV7-8
J gene: TRBJ1-3
D gene: NA
clone size: many
CDR3 DNA: TGTGCCAGCAGCTTAAGTGCGGGTTCTGGAAACACCATATATTTT
CDR3 protein: CASSLSAGSGNTIYF

V gene: TRBV4-1
J gene: TRBJ2-7
D gene: TRBD1
clone size: many
CDR3 DNA: TGCGCCAGCAGCCAAGTTGGGACAGGAGGGTCCCCCTACGAGCAGTACTTC
CDR3 protein: CASSQVGTGGSPYEQYF

V gene: TRBV14
J gene: TRBJ2-2
D gene: TRBD2
clone size: NA
CDR3 DNA: TGTGCCAGCAGCCAAGCCTTTAGCGGGAGGAACACCGGGGAGCTGTTTTTT
CDR3 protein: CASSQAFSGRNTGELFF

V gene: TRBV11-2
J gene: TRBJ2-6
D gene: NA
clone size: NA
CDR3 DNA: TGTGCCAGCAGCCTTACTAAGGGCCTGACTTTC
CDR3 protein: CASSLTKGLTF

V gene: TRBV5-1
J gene: TRBJ1-1
D gene: NA
clone size: few
CDR3 DNA: TGCGCCAGCAGCTTGGTCGGCGGGTTCGGGATGGTGAACACTGAAGCTTTCTTT
CDR3 protein: CASSLVGGFGMVNTEAFF

V gene: TRBV5-6
J gene: TRBJ1-5
D gene: NA
clone size: few
CDR3 DNA: TGTGCCAGCAGCTTGGGGACGGCCAAGGGCAATCAGCCCCAGCATTTT
CDR3 protein: CASSLGTAKGNQPQHF

V gene: TRBV7-9
J gene: TRBJ1-1
D gene: TRBD1
clone size: NA
CDR3 DNA: TGTGCCAGCAGCTTTGGGACAGTTGGAGCTTTCTTT
CDR3 protein: CASSFGTVGAFF

V gene: TRBV12-3/TRBV12-4
J gene: TRBJ1-1
D gene: NA
clone size: few
CDR3 DNA: TGTGGATCAGGGCTTGGTAGCACTGAAGCTTTCTTT
CDR3 protein: CGSGLGSTEAFF

V gene: TRBV5-4
J gene: TRBJ2-3
D gene: NA
clone size: few
CDR3 DNA: TGTGCCAGCAGCCGCGCCGGTGGGCGGGGGCCCACAGATACGCAGTATTTT
CDR3 protein: CASSRAGGRGPTDTQYF

V gene: TRBV7-9
J gene: TRBJ2-5
D gene: NA
clone size: NA
CDR3 DNA: TGTGCCAGCAGCACCGGGTCCCAAGGGACCCAGTACTTC
CDR3 protein: CASSTGSQGTQYF

V gene: TRBV29-1
J gene: TRBJ2-1
D gene: TRBD2
clone size: few
CDR3 DNA: TGCAGCGTTGAAGGACTAGCGGGGCAAAGCTCCTACAATGAGCAGTTCTTC
CDR3 protein: CSVEGLAGQSSYNEQFF

V gene: TRBV28
J gene: TRBJ2-7
D gene: TRBD1
clone size: NA
CDR3 DNA: TGTGCCAGCAGCATGGACAGGGTGCTTCGCGAGCAGTACTTC
CDR3 protein: CASSMDRVLREQYF

V gene: TRBV28
J gene: TRBJ1-1
D gene: NA
clone size: many
CDR3 DNA: TGTGCCAGCAGTTCCGGACAGAATGAAGCTTTCTTT
CDR3 protein: CASSSGQNEAFF

V gene: TRBV14
J gene: TRBJ1-2
D gene: NA
clone size: many
CDR3 DNA: TGTGCCAGCAGCCAAGGCCTTGAGTCCCGAAAAAACTATGGCTACACCTTC
CDR3 protein: CASSQGLESRKNYGYTF

V gene: TRBV25-1
J gene: TRBJ1-1
D gene: NA
clone size: many
CDR3 DNA: TGTGCCAGCAGTGTACAGGTGAACACTGAAGCTTTCTTT
CDR3 protein: CASSVQVNTEAFF

V gene: TRBV19
J gene: TRBJ1-6
D gene: NA
clone size: many
CDR3 DNA: TGTGCCAGTAGTATAACCTCGGGCAGGCGCCCAGATAATTCACCCCTCCACTTT
CDR3 protein: CASSITSGRRPDNSPLHF

V gene: TRBV7-2
J gene: TRBJ2-2
D gene: NA
clone size: many
CDR3 DNA: TGTGCCAGCAGCTTAGGGGTCCTTACCGGGGAGCTGTTTTTT
CDR3 protein: CASSLGVLTGELFF

V gene: TRBV12-3/TRBV12-4
J gene: TRBJ2-1
D gene: NA
clone size: many
CDR3 DNA: TGTGCCAGCAGTTCAGGGGTGGGTGAGCAGTTCTTC
CDR3 protein: CASSSGVGEQFF

V gene: TRBV7-2
J gene: TRBJ1-1
D gene: NA
clone size: many
CDR3 DNA: TGTGCCAGCAGCGAATGGGGCTACACTGAAGCTTTCTTT
CDR3 protein: CASSEWGYTEAFF

V gene: TRBV12-3/TRBV12-4
J gene: TRBJ1-1
D gene: NA
clone size: many
CDR3 DNA: TGTGCCAGCAGTTACGGGGGGTCGGGGAACACTGAAGCTTTCTTT
CDR3 protein: CASSYGGSGNTEAFF

V gene: TRBV25-1
J gene: TRBJ1-2
D gene: TRBD1
clone size: NA
CDR3 DNA: TGTGCCAGCAGTGAAGGACAGGCTGCGGGCTATGGCTACACCTTC
CDR3 protein: CASSEGQAAGYGYTF

V gene: TRBV7-2
J gene: TRBJ2-7
D gene: NA
clone size: many
CDR3 DNA: TGTGCCAGCAGTGAAGCCCGTGGGGGCGAGCAGTACTTC
CDR3 protein: CASSEARGGEQYF

V gene: TRBV7-2
J gene: TRBJ1-6
D gene: TRBD1
clone size: many
CDR3 DNA: TGTGCCAGCAGCTTACGACAGGGGTCTAATTCACCCCTCCACTTT
CDR3 protein: CASSLRQGSNSPLHF

V gene: TRBV6-5
J gene: TRBJ1-2
D gene: NA
clone size: few
CDR3 DNA: TGTGCCAGCAGCCGGGGAGGGGATTACACCTTC
CDR3 protein: CASSRGGDYTF

V gene: TRBV4-2
J gene: TRBJ1-1
D gene: NA
clone size: few
CDR3 DNA: TGTGCCAGCAGCCAAGATGTCCTCATGAACACTGAAGCTTTCTTT
CDR3 protein: CASSQDVLMNTEAFF

V gene: TRBV7-2
J gene: TRBJ1-6
D gene: NA
clone size: many
CDR3 DNA: TGTGCCAGCAGCTTACAGGGGTCCTATAATTCACCCCTCCACTTT
CDR3 protein: CASSLQGSYNSPLHF